This TCR beta chain was identified in a study of blood T cell repertoires in COVID-19. Profiled with immunoSEQ multiplex PCR; TCRdb holds only in-frame clones, not every one. The sample has fewer than 100,000 clones; 85% are singletons. This clone was seen just once. The identical CDR3 is also encoded by other nucleotide sequences in the sample. The sample was peripheral blood. This receptor was identified in a man aged 60 to 75 with acute or convalescent COVID-19.

Here the CDR3 reads CASSQYTGGARRETQYF. Here the CDR3 DNA reads TGTGCCAGCAGCCAGTACACAGGGGGCGCGCGACGAGAGACCCAGTACTTC. The chain employs TRBV14 and TRBJ2-5, with TRBD1 identical over 9 bases. The V and J ends lost 3 bases and 4 bases, in that order; junction bases with no gene match: 12. The CDR3 contains 17 residues. CDR1 and CDR2 from the germline V gene are SGHDN and FVKESK.